This T cell receptor (beta chain) comes out of a study of blood T cell repertoires in COVID-19. Methods used by the authors: For nucleated cells, counts were estimated from reference gene primer amplification. TCRdb keeps only in-frame clones here, not all; method: immunoSEQ multiplex PCR. V and J calls and clone size are as listed in that table; D and trimming were resolved from the DNA. The data show roughly 250,000 clones, about 83% seen once. This CDR3 region has 16 residues. The V end was cut by 5 bases, the J end by 1 base, with 20 bases between. Germline CDR1 is SQVTM and CDR2 is ANQGSEA. The clonotype originates from a man in his fifties or sixties with acute or convalescent COVID-19. The rearrangement joins TRBV29-1 to TRBJ1-1; D may be TRBD1 (6 bases). Sequencing input: peripheral blood. Here the CDR3 DNA reads TGCAGCGTTCTATCCGAGAAGCGACAGGCGAACACTGAAGCTTTCTTT. It encodes CSVLSEKRQANTEAFF.